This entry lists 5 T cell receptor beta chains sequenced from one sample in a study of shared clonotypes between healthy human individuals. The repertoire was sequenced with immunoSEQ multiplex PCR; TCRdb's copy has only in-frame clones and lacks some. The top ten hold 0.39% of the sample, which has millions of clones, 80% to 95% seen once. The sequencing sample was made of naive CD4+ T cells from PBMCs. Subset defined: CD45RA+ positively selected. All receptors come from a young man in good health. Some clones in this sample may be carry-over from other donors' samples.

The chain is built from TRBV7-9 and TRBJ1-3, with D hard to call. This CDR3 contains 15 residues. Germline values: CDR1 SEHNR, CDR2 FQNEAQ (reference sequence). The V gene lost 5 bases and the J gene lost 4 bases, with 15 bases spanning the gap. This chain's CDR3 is CASSKGSRGGNTIYF. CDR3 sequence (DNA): TGTGCCAGCAGCAAGGGTTCCCGTGGGGGAAACACCATATATTTT.

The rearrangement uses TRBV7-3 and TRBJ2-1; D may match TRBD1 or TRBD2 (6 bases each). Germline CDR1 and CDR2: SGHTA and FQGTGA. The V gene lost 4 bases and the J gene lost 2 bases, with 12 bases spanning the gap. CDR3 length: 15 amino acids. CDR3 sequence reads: CASSSGAATYNEQFF. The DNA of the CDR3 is TGTGCCAGCAGCTCGGGGGCAGCGACCTACAATGAGCAGTTCTTC.

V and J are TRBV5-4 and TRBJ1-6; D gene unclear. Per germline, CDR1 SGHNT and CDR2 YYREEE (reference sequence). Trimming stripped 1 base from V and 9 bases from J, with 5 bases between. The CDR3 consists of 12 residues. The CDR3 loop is CASSLSGSPLHF. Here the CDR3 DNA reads TGTGCCAGCAGCTTGTCGGGTTCACCCCTCCACTTT. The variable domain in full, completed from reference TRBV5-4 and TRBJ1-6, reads ETGVTQSPTHLIKTRGQQVTLRCSSQSGHNTVSWYQQALGQGPQFIFQYYREEENGRGNFPPRFSGLQFPNYSSELNVNALELDDSALYLCASSLSGSPLHFGNGTRLTVT.

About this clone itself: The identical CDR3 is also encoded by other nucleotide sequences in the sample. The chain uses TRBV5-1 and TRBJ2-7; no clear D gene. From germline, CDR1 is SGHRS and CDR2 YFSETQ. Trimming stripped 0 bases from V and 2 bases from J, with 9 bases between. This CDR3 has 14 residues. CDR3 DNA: TGCGCCAGCAGCTTGGCCAGAGCCCCCTACGAGCAGTACTTC. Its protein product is CASSLARAPYEQYF.

The CDR3 reads CASSQHRGNSYNEQFF. CDR3 nucleotide sequence: TGCGCCAGCAGTCAACATCGGGGGAACTCCTACAATGAGCAGTTCTTC. The chain employs TRBV23-1 and TRBJ2-1; possibly TRBD2 for D (6 bases). TRBV23-1 is known as an ORF, though its function is uncertain. The CDR3 has 16 residues. V lost 2 bases and J lost 0, with 11 bases in between.